The 25 T cell receptor beta chains below all came from one sample that was sequenced in a study of cytomegalovirus exposure and HLA in healthy donors. The PCR ran on 60 Vbeta and 13 Jbeta primers. Sequencing was performed with immunoSEQ multiplex PCR; in TCRdb, only in-frame clones are kept and a portion is missing. The sample includes 130,000 or so clones, about 73% of them seen just once. Sequenced sample: PBMCs. The receptors come from a woman between 40 and 50 years old in good health and CMV-seropositive.

V and J are TRBV7-2 and TRBJ1-3, with D perhaps matching TRBD1 (5 bases). This CDR3 comprises 16 residues. V lost 1 base to trimming and J lost 0 bases, with 10 bases between them. CDR1 is SGHTA, CDR2 FQGNSA, per germline. The CDR3 region is CASSLGGARSGNTIYF. CDR3 sequence (DNA): TGTGCCAGCAGCTTAGGTGGGGCCCGCTCTGGAAACACCATATATTTT.

The chain recombines TRBV6-5 with TRBJ2-1, with 9 positions matching TRBD2. J lost 1 base, V lost 6 bases, and 4 bases had no gene match. The CDR3 extends over 15 amino acids. From germline, CDR1 is MNHEY and CDR2 SVGAGI. The CDR3: CASSNSGGSYNEQFF. The CDR3 region has the DNA TGTGCCAGCAGCAATAGCGGGGGATCCTACAATGAGCAGTTCTTC.

As regards this clone: Other DNA sequences in this specimen translate into the identical CDR3. This chain uses TRBV11-2 with TRBJ2-7; D uncertain. The V gene lost 5 bases and the J gene lost 3 bases, with 14 bases spanning the gap. Germline loops: CDR1 SGHAT, CDR2 FQNNGV. The CDR3 is 14 residues long. The CDR3 sequence: CASSPQAKVYEQYF. The DNA of the CDR3 is TGTGCCAGCAGCCCCCAGGCAAAGGTCTACGAGCAGTACTTC.

This rearrangement joins TRBV5-4 to TRBJ2-7; 8 nucleotides agree with TRBD1. The CDR3 runs to 16 residues. Per the germline V gene, CDR1 is SGHNT and CDR2 is YYREEE (reference sequence). V shed 4 bases and J 3 bases; nucleotides not matched to a gene: 12. CDR3 region: CASSIGSGTGIYEQYF. The DNA for the CDR3 is TGTGCCAGCAGCATCGGATCCGGGACAGGAATCTACGAGCAGTACTTC.

This chain uses TRBV29-1 with TRBJ2-7; perhaps TRBD1 as D (6 bases). This CDR3 comprises 14 residues. Trimming stripped 5 bases from V and 0 bases from J, with 14 bases between. Germline loops: CDR1 SQVTM, CDR2 ANQGSEA. In DNA, the CDR3 is TGCAGCGTTAATTCAGGGACAAACTCCTACGAGCAGTACTTC. It is translated as CSVNSGTNSYEQYF.

V gene TRBV5-1 combines with J gene TRBJ2-7, with D tentatively TRBD1 (6 bases). The V gene's germline CDR1 is SGHRS and CDR2 YFSETQ. CDR3 length equals 16 residues. V was clipped by 0 bases and J by 2 bases, with 15 bases between them. CDR3 in amino acids: CASSLGHREGTYEQYF. As DNA, the CDR3 is TGCGCCAGCAGCTTGGGGCACAGGGAAGGTACCTACGAGCAGTACTTC. The whole variable domain, filled in from reference TRBV5-1 and TRBJ2-7, reads KAGVTQTPRYLIKTRGQQVTLSCSPISGHRSVSWYQQTPGQGLQFLFEYFSETQRNKGNFPGRFSGRQFSNSRSEMNVSTLELGDSALYLCASSLGHREGTYEQYFGPGTRLTVT.

This clone was observed a few times. V usage is TRBV2 and J usage is TRBJ1-2, with no clear D. This CDR3 contains 14 residues. The germline CDR1 and CDR2 sequences are SNHLY and FYNNEI. Trimming stripped 8 bases from V and 2 bases from J, with 15 bases between. The CDR3 loop reads CASLAHQQNYGYTF. The CDR3 DNA follows: TGTGCCAGCCTGGCTCACCAACAAAACTATGGCTACACCTTC.

As for this clone: The identical CDR3 is also encoded by other nucleotide sequences in the sample. The chain carries TRBV4-2 and TRBJ2-7; 16 bases map to TRBD2. The germline CDR1 and CDR2 sequences are LGHNA and YNFKEQ. The CDR3 length is 18 residues. V dropped 4 bases and J dropped 2; count of bases not matched to a gene: 8. In nucleotides, the CDR3 is TGTGCCAGCAGCCCGCTCTCCGGGACTAGCGGGGGGGCCTACGAGCAGTACTTC. Translating gives CASSPLSGTSGGAYEQYF.

The chain has TRBV5-1 and TRBJ2-3; a weak D match, TRBD1 (6 bases). Deletions cut 4 bases from V and 0 bases from J, with 9 bases between. CDR1 is SGHRS and CDR2 is YFSETQ in the germline V gene. The length of the CDR3 is 14 residues. For the CDR3, the DNA is TGCGCCAGCAGCCAAGGACAGAGCACAGATACGCAGTATTTT. Translated: CASSQGQSTDTQYF.

The gene calls are TRBV4-2 and TRBJ1-6; D might be TRBD1 (6 bases). V dropped 0 bases and J dropped 2 bases, with 8 bases sitting between them. CDR1 and CDR2 from the germline V gene are LGHNA and YNFKEQ. The CDR3 totals 16 residues. The CDR3 spells CASSQEWTAYNSPLHF. The CDR3, as DNA: TGTGCCAGCAGCCAAGAATGGACAGCCTATAATTCACCCCTCCACTTT.

Note on this clone: A junction boundary mismatches the germline segment, possibly from a read error. The chain recombines TRBV4-3 with TRBJ2-3, with a weak D call TRBD1 (6 bases). Germline CDR1 reads LGHNA; CDR2 reads YSLEER. The CDR3 totals 14 residues. The CDR3 loop reads CASSQQGSTDTRYF. The CDR3 region has the DNA TGCGCCAGCAGCCAACAGGGGAGCACAGATACGCGGTATTTT.

The rearrangement joins TRBV5-4 to TRBJ1-4; 9 bases are a match to TRBD1. In germline, CDR1 is SGHNT, CDR2 YYREEE (reference sequence). Trimming removed 6 bases from V and 7 bases from J; junction bases left unmatched: 13. The length of the CDR3 is 16 residues. The chain's CDR3 is CASTKGGGQGGEKLFF. In nucleotides, the CDR3 is TGTGCCAGCACCAAGGGAGGGGGACAGGGCGGTGAAAAACTGTTTTTT. Combining the CDR3 with reference TRBV5-4 and TRBJ1-4 gives the whole variable domain ETGVTQSPTHLIKTRGQQVTLRCSSQSGHNTVSWYQQALGQGPQFIFQYYREEENGRGNFPPRFSGLQFPNYSSELNVNALELDDSALYLCASTKGGGQGGEKLFFGSGTQLSVL.

This clone was detected once. The V gene is TRBV19, the J gene TRBJ1-5; D gene unclear. Germline V gene sequence: CDR1 LNHDA, CDR2 SQIVND (reference sequence). V lost 3 bases and J lost 3, with 9 bases in between. This CDR3 has 14 amino acids. In DNA, the CDR3 is TGTGCCAGTAGTATGAGAGGAGACAATCAGCCCCAGCATTTT. It specifies CASSMRGDNQPQHF.

V and J are TRBV5-1 and TRBJ1-4; TRBD1 matches at 7 bases. The J segment lost 6 bases and the V segment lost 4 bases, leaving 9 bases of the junction unmatched. The germline CDR1 and CDR2 sequences are SGHRS and YFSETQ. The CDR3 runs to 15 residues. CDR3 sequence reads: CASSGRQGEDEKLFF. In DNA form, the CDR3 reads TGCGCCAGCAGCGGGCGACAGGGAGAGGATGAAAAACTGTTTTTT.

The rearrangement uses TRBV7-6 and TRBJ2-2; 11 bases match TRBD2. Per the germline V gene, CDR1 is SGHVS and CDR2 is FNYEAQ. CDR3 length equals 18 residues. V lost 4 bases to trimming and J lost 4 bases; unmatched junction nucleotides: 11. CDR3 region: CASSYLAGTSGATGELFF. Here the CDR3 DNA reads TGTGCCAGCAGCTACCTCGCCGGGACTAGCGGAGCCACCGGGGAGCTGTTTTTT.

This clone was seen only once. The rearrangement uses TRBV15 and TRBJ1-6; D gene uncertain. This CDR3 contains 16 residues. Germline CDR1 is LNHNV and CDR2 is YYDKDF (reference sequence). Between the trimmed V and J ends, which lost 0 bases and 10 bases, there was a span of 16 bases. CDR3 coding DNA: TGTGCCACCAGCAGAGATAGCGGGCAGTCGCGATCACCCCTCCACTTT. Its translation: CATSRDSGQSRSPLHF.

A few counts support this clone. The V gene is TRBV19, the J gene TRBJ1-5; 8 positions agree with TRBD1. CDR1 is LNHDA and CDR2 is SQIVND in the germline V gene (reference sequence). The CDR3 consists of 18 residues. The V and J ends lost 0 bases and 6 bases, in that order; junction bases with no gene match: 13. The CDR3: CASSIDPPGAGGVQPQHF. The CDR3 nucleotides read TGTGCCAGTAGTATAGATCCCCCCGGGGCAGGGGGCGTTCAGCCCCAGCATTTT.

The chain links TRBV5-1 to TRBJ2-1; D uncertain. Germline CDR1 is SGHRS and CDR2 is YFSETQ. The CDR3 is 12 amino acids. V lost 4 bases and J lost 7, with 9 bases in between. The CDR3 is CASSALTNEQFF. CDR3 bases: TGCGCCAGCAGCGCCCTTACAAATGAGCAGTTCTTC.

This rearrangement joins TRBV30 to TRBJ2-3; the D is unclear. V was clipped by 4 bases and J by 5 bases, with 7 bases between them. Per germline, CDR1 GTSNPN and CDR2 SVGIG (reference sequence). The CDR3 consists of 11 residues. CDR3 DNA: TGTGCCTGGAATTCGGTAGATACGCAGTATTTT. It encodes CAWNSVDTQYF.

The chain has TRBV15 and TRBJ2-7; 8 nucleotides align to TRBD1. The assigned J gene may be wrong: the sequence end matches TRBJ2-5 better. The CDR3 has 15 residues. Per germline, CDR1 LNHNV and CDR2 YYDKDF (reference sequence). The CDR3 nucleotides read TGTGCCACCAGCAGAGATGGGACAGGACAAGAGACCCAGTACTTC. Translating gives CATSRDGTGQETQYF.

This clone was counted between two and nine times. The V gene is TRBV5-8, the J gene TRBJ2-7, with a possible D match to TRBD2 (5 bases). Germline V gives CDR1 SGHTS, CDR2 YDEGEE. V was trimmed by 0 bases and J by 3 bases, leaving 7 bases between them. This CDR3 comprises 13 residues. The CDR3 spells CASSLGGDYEQYF. For the CDR3, the DNA is TGTGCCAGCAGCTTGGGGGGAGACTACGAGCAGTACTTC.

The DNA for the CDR3 is TGTGCCAGCAGCTTAGTGGCAGGAGGGGTCTCCTACAATGAGCAGTTCTTC. Translated: CASSLVAGGVSYNEQFF. The V call is TRBV7-2, the J call TRBJ2-1, with a weak D call TRBD2 (6 bases). Per germline, CDR1 SGHTA and CDR2 FQGNSA. The V end lost 1 base, the J end lost 0 bases, and 13 bases lay between the germline ends. The CDR3 consists of 17 residues. Together with reference TRBV7-2 and TRBJ2-1, the CDR3 gives the full variable domain: GAGVSQSPSNKVTEKGKDVELRCDPISGHTALYWYRQSLGQGLEFLIYFQGNSAPDKSGLPSDRFSAERTGGSVSTLTIQRTQQEDSAVYLCASSLVAGGVSYNEQFFGPGTRLTVL.

The chain is built from TRBV6-5 and TRBJ1-2; 10 nucleotides line up with TRBD1. This CDR3 has 13 residues. The germline V gene has CDR1 MNHEY and CDR2 SVGAGI. Trimming removed 7 bases from V and 7 bases from J; junction bases left unmatched: 6. The CDR3 nucleotides read TGTGCCAGCATTAAGACAGGGGGCGGTGGCTACACCTTC. It specifies CASIKTGGGGYTF.

The chain is built from TRBV19 and TRBJ1-1; 9 nucleotides agree with TRBD1. The J segment lost 0 bases and the V segment lost 2 bases, leaving 4 bases of the junction unmatched. Germline CDR1 and CDR2: LNHDA and SQIVND (reference sequence). The CDR3 totals 16 residues. The CDR3 region has the DNA TGTGCCAGTAGTATAAGGACAGGGGCTATGAACACTGAAGCTTTCTTT. Encoded protein: CASSIRTGAMNTEAFF.

The gene calls are TRBV7-2 and TRBJ2-5, with 10 bases lining up with TRBD2. This CDR3 contains 17 residues. The V gene's germline CDR1 is SGHTA and CDR2 FQGNSA. After removal of 1 base from V and 1 base from J, the junction contained 6 bases not matched to a gene. The CDR3 nucleotides are TGTGCCAGCAGCTTAGGAGGTCTAGCGGGGGCCCAAGAGACCCAGTACTTC. Translating it yields CASSLGGLAGAQETQYF.